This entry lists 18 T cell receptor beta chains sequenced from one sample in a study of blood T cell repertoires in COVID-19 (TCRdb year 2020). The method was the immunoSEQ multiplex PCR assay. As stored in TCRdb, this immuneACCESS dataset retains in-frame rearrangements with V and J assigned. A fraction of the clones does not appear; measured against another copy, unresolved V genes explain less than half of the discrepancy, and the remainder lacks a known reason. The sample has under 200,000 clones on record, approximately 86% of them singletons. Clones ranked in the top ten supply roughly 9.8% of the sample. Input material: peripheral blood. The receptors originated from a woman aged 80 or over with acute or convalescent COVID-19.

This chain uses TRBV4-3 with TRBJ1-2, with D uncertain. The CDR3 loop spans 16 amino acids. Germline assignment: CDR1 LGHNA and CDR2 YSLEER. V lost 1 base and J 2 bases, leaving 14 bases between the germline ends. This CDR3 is CASSQGGGWSNYGYTF. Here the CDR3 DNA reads TGCGCCAGCAGCCAAGGCGGCGGTTGGTCGAACTATGGCTACACCTTC.

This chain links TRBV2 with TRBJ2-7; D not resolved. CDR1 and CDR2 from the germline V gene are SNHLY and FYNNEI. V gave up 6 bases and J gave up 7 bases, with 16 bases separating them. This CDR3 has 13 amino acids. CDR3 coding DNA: TGTGCCAGCAGCTCTACCCCGCGGCGGGAGCAGTACTTC. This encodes CASSSTPRREQYF.

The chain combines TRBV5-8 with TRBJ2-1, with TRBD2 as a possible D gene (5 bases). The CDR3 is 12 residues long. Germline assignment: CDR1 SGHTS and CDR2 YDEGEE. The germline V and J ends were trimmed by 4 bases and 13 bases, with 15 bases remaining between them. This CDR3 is CASSTYTEGQFF. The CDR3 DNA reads TGTGCCAGCAGCACATACACAGAGGGACAGTTCTTC.

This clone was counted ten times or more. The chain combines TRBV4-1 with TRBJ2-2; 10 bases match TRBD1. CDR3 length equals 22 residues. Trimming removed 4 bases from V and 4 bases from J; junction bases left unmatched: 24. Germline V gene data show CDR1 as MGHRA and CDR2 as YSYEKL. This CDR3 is CASSPLRALDRGRLGGTGELFF. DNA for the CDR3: TGCGCCAGCAGCCCACTAAGGGCCTTAGACAGGGGGCGCCTGGGCGGCACCGGGGAGCTGTTTTTT.

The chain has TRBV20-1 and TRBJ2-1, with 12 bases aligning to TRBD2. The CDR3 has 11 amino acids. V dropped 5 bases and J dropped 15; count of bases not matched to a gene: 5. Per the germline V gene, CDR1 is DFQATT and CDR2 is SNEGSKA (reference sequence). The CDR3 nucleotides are TGCAGTGCTGGGGCTAGCGGGGGGGCGTTCTTC. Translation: CSAGASGGAFF.

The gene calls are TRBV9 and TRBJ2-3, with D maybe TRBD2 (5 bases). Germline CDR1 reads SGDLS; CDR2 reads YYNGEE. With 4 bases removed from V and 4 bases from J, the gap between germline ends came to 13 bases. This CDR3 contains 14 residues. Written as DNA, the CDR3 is TGTGCCAGCAGCCTCTCGGGATGGGCAGATACGCAGTATTTT. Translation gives CASSLSGWADTQYF. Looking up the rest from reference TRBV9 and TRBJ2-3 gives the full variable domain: DSGVTQTPKHLITATGQRVTLRCSPRSGDLSVYWYQQSLDQGLQFLIQYYNGEERAKGNILERFSAQQFPDLHSELNLSSLELGDSALYFCASSLSGWADTQYFGPGTRLTVL.

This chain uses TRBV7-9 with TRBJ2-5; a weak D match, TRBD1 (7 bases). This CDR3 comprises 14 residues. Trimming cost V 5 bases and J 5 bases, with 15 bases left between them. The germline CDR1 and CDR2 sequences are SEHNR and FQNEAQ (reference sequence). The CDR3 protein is CASSPEGAGETQYF. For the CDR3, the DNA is TGTGCCAGCAGCCCCGAGGGGGCGGGGGAGACCCAGTACTTC.

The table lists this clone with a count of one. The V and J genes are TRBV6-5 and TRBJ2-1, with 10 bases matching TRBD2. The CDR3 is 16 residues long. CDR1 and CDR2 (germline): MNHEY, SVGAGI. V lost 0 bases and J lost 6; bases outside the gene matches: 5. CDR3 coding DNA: TGTGCCAGCAGTTACTCGGGCCTAGCGGGAGCCAATGAGCAGTTCTTC. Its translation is CASSYSGLAGANEQFF.

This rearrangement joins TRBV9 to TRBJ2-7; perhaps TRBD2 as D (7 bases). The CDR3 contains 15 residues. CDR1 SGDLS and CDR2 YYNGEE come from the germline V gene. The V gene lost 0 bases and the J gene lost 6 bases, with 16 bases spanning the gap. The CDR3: CASSVGDKGRGEQYF. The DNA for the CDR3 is TGTGCCAGCAGCGTAGGGGACAAGGGGAGGGGCGAGCAGTACTTC.

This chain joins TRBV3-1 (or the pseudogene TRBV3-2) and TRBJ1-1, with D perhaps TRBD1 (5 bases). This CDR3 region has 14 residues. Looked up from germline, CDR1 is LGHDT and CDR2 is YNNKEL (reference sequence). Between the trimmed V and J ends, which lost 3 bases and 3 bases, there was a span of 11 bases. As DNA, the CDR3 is TGTGCCAGCAGCCACCTGACAGCGCACACTGAAGCTTTCTTT. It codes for CASSHLTAHTEAFF.

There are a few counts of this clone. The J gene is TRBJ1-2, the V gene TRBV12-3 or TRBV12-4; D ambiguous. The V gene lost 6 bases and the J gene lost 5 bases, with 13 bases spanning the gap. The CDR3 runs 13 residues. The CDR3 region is CASSTLSGYGYTF. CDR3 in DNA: TGTGCCAGCAGCACCCTGTCGGGGTATGGCTACACCTTC.

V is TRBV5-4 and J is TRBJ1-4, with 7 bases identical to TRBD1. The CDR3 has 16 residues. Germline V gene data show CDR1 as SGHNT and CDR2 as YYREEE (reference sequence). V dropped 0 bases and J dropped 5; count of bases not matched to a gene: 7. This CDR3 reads CASSLAPTGINEKLFF. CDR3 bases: TGTGCCAGCAGCTTGGCCCCGACAGGGATAAATGAAAAACTGTTTTTT.

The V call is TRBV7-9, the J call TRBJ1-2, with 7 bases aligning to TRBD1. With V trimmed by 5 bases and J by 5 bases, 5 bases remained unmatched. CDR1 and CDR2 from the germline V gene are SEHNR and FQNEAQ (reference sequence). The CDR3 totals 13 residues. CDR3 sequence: CASSIGGEYGYTF. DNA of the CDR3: TGTGCCAGCAGCATAGGGGGCGAGTATGGCTACACCTTC.

CDR3 amino acids: CASSPRWTGGRTQYF. In DNA, the CDR3 is TGTGCCAGCAGCCCGAGATGGACAGGGGGGAGAACCCAGTACTTC. The chain combines TRBV5-6 with TRBJ2-5; 10 bases line up with TRBD1. CDR1 and CDR2 (germline): SGHDT, YYEEEE. CDR3 length: 15 amino acids. The ends lost 4 bases at V and 8 bases at J; junction bases unmatched: 11.

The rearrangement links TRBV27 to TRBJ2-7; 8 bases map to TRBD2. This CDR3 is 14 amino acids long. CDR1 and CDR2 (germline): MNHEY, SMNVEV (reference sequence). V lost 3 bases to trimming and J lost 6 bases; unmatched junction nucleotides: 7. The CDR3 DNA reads TGTGCCAGCAGTTTCGGGGGGGGGCCGATCGAGCAGTACTTC. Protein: CASSFGGGPIEQYF.

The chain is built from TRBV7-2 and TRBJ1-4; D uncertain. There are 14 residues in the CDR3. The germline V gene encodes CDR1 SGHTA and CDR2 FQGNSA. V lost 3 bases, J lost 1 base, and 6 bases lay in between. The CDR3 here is CASSLRRTNEKLFF. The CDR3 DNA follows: TGTGCCAGCAGCTTGAGGAGAACTAATGAAAAACTGTTTTTT.

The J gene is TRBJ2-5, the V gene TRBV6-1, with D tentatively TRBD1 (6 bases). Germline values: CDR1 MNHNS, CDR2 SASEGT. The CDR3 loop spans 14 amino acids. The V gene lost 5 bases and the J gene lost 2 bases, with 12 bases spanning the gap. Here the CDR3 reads CASSPRTVQETQYF. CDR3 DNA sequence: TGTGCCAGCAGTCCTCGGACAGTGCAAGAGACCCAGTACTTC.

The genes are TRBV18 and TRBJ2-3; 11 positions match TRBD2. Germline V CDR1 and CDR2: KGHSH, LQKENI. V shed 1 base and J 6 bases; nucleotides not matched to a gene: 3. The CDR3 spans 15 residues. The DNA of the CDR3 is TGTGCCAGCTCACCACTAGCGGGGGGGCTGGATACGCAGTATTTT. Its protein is CASSPLAGGLDTQYF.